Here is one T cell receptor beta chain with its context. Its antigen is unidentified. The sample is drawn from a study of T cell responses to AZD1222 COVID-19 vaccine. Study-level points and caveats: Donors were mostly white British, more females; clonal diversity possibly underestimated. All repertoire sampling was performed exclusively after the peak T cell response.

The protocol was immunoSEQ multiplex PCR, while the TCRdb copy is restricted to in-frame clones and leaves out a portion. The table has some 83,000 clones, about 82% seen once. The germline V gene has CDR1 SGHRS and CDR2 YFSETQ. The CDR3 is made up of 14 amino acids. Losses at the gene ends were 4 bases for V and 6 bases for J; bases not matched to a gene: 6. The chain uses TRBV5-1 and TRBJ2-1, with 8 bases identical to TRBD2. The sequences come from peripheral blood, collected on day 0 of AZD1222 vaccination. The TCR was taken from an adult in good health. The CDR3 region has the DNA TGCGCCAGCAGCCAGGGACTAGTCGGCAATGAGCAGTTCTTC. It translates to CASSQGLVGNEQFF.